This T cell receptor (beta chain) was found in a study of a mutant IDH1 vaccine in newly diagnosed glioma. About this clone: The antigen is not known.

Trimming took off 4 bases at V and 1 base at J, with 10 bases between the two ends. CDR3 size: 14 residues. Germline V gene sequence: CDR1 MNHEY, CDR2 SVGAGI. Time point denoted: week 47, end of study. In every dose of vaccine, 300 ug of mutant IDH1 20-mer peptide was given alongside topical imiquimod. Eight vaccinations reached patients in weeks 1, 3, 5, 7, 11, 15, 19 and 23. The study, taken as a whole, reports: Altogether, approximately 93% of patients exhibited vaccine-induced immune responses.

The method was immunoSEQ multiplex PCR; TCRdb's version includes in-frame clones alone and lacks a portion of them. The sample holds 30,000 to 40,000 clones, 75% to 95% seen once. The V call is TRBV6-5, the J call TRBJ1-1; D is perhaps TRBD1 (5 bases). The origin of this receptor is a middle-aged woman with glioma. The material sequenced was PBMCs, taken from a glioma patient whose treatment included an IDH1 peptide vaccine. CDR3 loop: CASSLGPANTEAFF. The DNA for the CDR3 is TGTGCCAGCAGTTTGGGACCCGCGAACACTGAAGCTTTCTTT.